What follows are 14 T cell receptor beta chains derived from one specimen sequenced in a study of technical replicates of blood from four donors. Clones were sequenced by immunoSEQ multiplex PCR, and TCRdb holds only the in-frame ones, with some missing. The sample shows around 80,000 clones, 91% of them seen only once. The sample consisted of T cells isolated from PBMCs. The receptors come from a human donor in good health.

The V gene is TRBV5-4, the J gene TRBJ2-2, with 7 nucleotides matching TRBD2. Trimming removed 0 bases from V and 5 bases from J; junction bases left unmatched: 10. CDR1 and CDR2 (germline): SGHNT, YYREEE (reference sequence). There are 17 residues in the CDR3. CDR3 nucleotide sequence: TGTGCCAGCAGCTTGGCTTACTCCGGGACTACAACCGGGGAGCTGTTTTTT. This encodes CASSLAYSGTTTGELFF.

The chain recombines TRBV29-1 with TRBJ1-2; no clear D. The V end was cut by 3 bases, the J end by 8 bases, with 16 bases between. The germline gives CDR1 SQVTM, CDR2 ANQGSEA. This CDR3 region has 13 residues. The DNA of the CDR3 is TGCAGCGTTGATGACCGGTCAATGAGGGGCTACACCTTC. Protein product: CSVDDRSMRGYTF.

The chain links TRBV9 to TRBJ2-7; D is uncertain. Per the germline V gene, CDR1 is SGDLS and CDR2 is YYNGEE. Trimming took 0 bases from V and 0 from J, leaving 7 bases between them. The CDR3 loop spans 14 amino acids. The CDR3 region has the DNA TGTGCCAGCAGCGTAGTGTCAGACTCCTACGAGCAGTACTTC. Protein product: CASSVVSDSYEQYF.

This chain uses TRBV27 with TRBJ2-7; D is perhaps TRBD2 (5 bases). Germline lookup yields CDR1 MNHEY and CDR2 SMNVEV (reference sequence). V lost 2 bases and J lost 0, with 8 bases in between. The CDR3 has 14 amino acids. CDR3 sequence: CASSLAGSSYEQYF. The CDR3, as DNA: TGTGCCAGCAGTTTAGCGGGTAGCTCCTACGAGCAGTACTTC.

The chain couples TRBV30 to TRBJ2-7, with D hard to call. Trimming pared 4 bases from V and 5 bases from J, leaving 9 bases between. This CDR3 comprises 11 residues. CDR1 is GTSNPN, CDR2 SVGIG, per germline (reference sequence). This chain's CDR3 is CAWMGMNEQYF. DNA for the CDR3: TGTGCCTGGATGGGCATGAACGAGCAGTACTTC.

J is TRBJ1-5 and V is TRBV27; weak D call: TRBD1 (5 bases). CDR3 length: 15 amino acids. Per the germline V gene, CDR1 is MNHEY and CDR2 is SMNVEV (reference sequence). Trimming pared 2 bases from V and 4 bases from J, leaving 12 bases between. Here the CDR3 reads CASSLRQSYNQPQHF. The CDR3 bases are TGTGCCAGCAGTTTAAGACAGAGCTATAATCAGCCCCAGCATTTT.

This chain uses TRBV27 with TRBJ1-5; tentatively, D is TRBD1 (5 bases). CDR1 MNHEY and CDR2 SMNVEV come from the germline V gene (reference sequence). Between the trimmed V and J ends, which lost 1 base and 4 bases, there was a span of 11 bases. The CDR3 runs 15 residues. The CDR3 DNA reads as TGTGCCAGCAGTTTATTCACCCCAGGGAATCAGCCCCAGCATTTT. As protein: CASSLFTPGNQPQHF.

The CDR3 loop reads CASSRQGVEEKLFF. Here the CDR3 DNA reads TGTGCCAGCAGCCGACAGGGGGTGGAAGAAAAACTGTTTTTT. V is TRBV5-4 and J is TRBJ1-4; TRBD1 agrees at 9 bases. V shed 4 bases, J shed 8 bases, and the junction held 6 bases outside the gene matches. Germline lookup yields CDR1 SGHNT and CDR2 YYREEE (reference sequence). This CDR3 contains 14 residues.

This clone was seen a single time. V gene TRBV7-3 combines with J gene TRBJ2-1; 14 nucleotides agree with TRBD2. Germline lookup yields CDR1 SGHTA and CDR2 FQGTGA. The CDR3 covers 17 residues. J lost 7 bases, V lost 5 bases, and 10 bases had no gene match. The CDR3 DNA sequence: TGTGCCAGCAGCCCCAAAACGGGGACTAGCGGGAGAAATGAGCAGTTCTTC. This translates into CASSPKTGTSGRNEQFF.

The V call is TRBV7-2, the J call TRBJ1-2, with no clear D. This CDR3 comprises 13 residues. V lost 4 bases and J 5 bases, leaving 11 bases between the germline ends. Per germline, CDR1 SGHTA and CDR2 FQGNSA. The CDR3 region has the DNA TGTGCCAGCAGCTATTTCTTTGAGTATGGCTACACCTTC. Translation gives CASSYFFEYGYTF.

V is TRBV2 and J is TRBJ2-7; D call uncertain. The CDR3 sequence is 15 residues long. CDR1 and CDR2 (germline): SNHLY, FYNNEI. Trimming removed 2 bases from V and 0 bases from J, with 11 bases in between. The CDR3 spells CASSEYARFSYEQYF. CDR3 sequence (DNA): TGTGCCAGCAGTGAATATGCCCGGTTCTCCTACGAGCAGTACTTC.

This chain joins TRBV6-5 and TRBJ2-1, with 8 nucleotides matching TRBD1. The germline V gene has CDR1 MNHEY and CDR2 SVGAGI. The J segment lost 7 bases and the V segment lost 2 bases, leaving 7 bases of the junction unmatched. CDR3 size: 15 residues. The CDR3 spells CASSYNRGAGNEQFF. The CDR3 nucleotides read TGTGCCAGCAGTTACAACAGGGGGGCAGGGAATGAGCAGTTCTTC.

The chain's CDR3 is CASSQRDGQPQHF. CDR3 in DNA: TGTGCCAGTAGTCAACGGGATGGTCAGCCCCAGCATTTT. V gene TRBV19 combines with J gene TRBJ1-5; D gene unclear. CDR1 LNHDA and CDR2 SQIVND come from the germline V gene (reference sequence). This CDR3 has 13 amino acids. Trimming shortened V by 5 bases and J by 6 bases, and 11 bases separated the two germline ends.

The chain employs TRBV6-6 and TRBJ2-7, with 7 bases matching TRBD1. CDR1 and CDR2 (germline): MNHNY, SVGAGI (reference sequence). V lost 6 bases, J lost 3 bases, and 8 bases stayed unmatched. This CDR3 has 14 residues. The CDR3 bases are TGTGCCAGCAGCGTACAGGGGATCGACTACGAGCAGTACTTC. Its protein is CASSVQGIDYEQYF.